The 19 T cell receptor beta chains below come from one sample, sequenced in a study of T-cell reconstitution after alpha-beta-depleted transplantation in children. The library targeted TCRbeta and was prepared with unique molecular identifiers. In TCRdb, the PCR reads were re-called with MiXCR into one record per CDR3 protein. The sample shows about 270,000 distinct CDR3 sequences, more than 8% of them seen only once. The starting material was PBMCs from the stem cell graft donor, obtained from the stem cell graft. These receptors all come from a human donor who donated a stem cell graft to a child with SCID.

This clonotype has just a few counts. The V call is TRBV5-1, the J call TRBJ2-2, with 7 positions matching TRBD1. Germline V lookup: CDR1 SGHRS, CDR2 YFSETQ. The CDR3 is 15 residues long. V trimming: 2 bases; J trimming: 7 bases; junction bases outside the gene matches: 8. The CDR3 sequence: CASSFTGASYGELFF. DNA for the CDR3: TGCGCCAGCAGCTTCACAGGGGCTTCCTACGGGGAGCTGTTTTTT.

The J gene is TRBJ2-1, the V gene TRBV3-1; 7 bases line up with TRBD2. Germline CDR1 LGHDT, CDR2 YNNKEL (reference sequence). The ends lost 4 bases at V and 1 base at J; junction bases unmatched: 4. The CDR3 sequence is 15 residues long. The DNA of the CDR3 is TGTGCCAGCAGCCTACCGGGACTATCCTACAATGAGCAGTTCTTC. Its protein product is CASSLPGLSYNEQFF.

In this sample, this clonotype turned up many times. This chain uses TRBV12-3 or TRBV12-4 with TRBJ2-1; 12 bases line up with TRBD1. The CDR3 has 16 residues. J lost 7 bases, V lost 5 bases, and 9 bases had no gene match. CDR3 coding DNA: TGTGCCAGCAGTCCGTCCGGGACAGGGGGCTGGAATGAGCAGTTCTTC. This translates into CASSPSGTGGWNEQFF.

This sequence joins TRBV6-5 and TRBJ1-4, with D perhaps matching TRBD1 (5 bases). Germline-derived CDR1 and CDR2 are MNHEY and SVGAGI. The CDR3 runs 14 residues. Trimming shortened V by 8 bases and J by 7 bases, and 17 bases separated the two germline ends. The CDR3 sequence: CASASPGGGEKLFF. CDR3 coding DNA: TGTGCCAGCGCATCACCCGGGGGTGGTGAAAAACTGTTTTTT.

This clonotype was seen more than once but under ten times. This chain uses TRBV11-2 with TRBJ2-5, with D uncertain. Germline-derived CDR1 and CDR2 are SGHAT and FQNNGV. The CDR3 spans 14 residues. V lost 0 bases and J lost 3, with 8 bases in between. CDR3 loop: CASSLDLREETQYF. In DNA, the CDR3 is TGTGCCAGCAGCTTAGATCTGCGAGAAGAGACCCAGTACTTC.

This clonotype was recorded many times. The chain has TRBV6-5 and TRBJ2-3; 9 positions agree with TRBD1. This CDR3 is 18 amino acids long. V lost 0 bases and J lost 3; bases outside the gene matches: 10. Germline CDR1 reads MNHEY; CDR2 reads SVGAGI. Here the CDR3 DNA reads TGTGCCAGCAGTTACTCCCGGACAGGGGATGTACGGACAGATACGCAGTATTTT. Protein: CASSYSRTGDVRTDTQYF.

The rearrangement joins TRBV20-1 to TRBJ2-5; no clear D gene. Germline CDR1 is DFQATT and CDR2 is SNEGSKA (reference sequence). V was trimmed by 1 base and J by 1 base, leaving 7 bases between them. There are 13 residues in the CDR3. The CDR3 sequence: CSARVGFQETQYF. The DNA for the CDR3 is TGCAGTGCTAGAGTGGGGTTCCAAGAGACCCAGTACTTC.

The gene calls are TRBV5-6 and TRBJ2-5, with a possible D match to TRBD2 (6 bases). The germline V gene encodes CDR1 SGHDT and CDR2 YYEEEE. This CDR3 is built from 14 residues. V was pared by 4 bases and J by 5 bases, with 15 bases between. For the CDR3, the DNA is TGTGCCAGCAGCCCGCTGACTAGTGTGGAGACCCAGTACTTC. Encoded protein: CASSPLTSVETQYF.

The rearrangement joins TRBV7-3 to TRBJ2-3; 13 nucleotides match TRBD2. With 4 bases clipped from V and 4 bases from J, the junction kept 14 bases outside the gene matches. CDR3 size: 19 residues. The germline CDR1 and CDR2 sequences are SGHTA and FQGTGA. For the CDR3, the DNA is TGTGCCAGCAGCTACGGACAGGGTACTAGCGGGGGGGCATCAGATACGCAGTATTTT. Translation gives CASSYGQGTSGGASDTQYF.

This clonotype was seen repeatedly, ten times or more. The chain joins TRBV5-6 to TRBJ2-2; 8 nucleotides match TRBD1. V trimming: 4 bases; J trimming: 6 bases; junction bases outside the gene matches: 14. This CDR3 spans 17 amino acids. CDR1 and CDR2 (germline): SGHDT, YYEEEE. DNA of the CDR3: TGTGCCAGCAGCCCCTCGTCCGGACAGGGATGGGCCGGGGAGCTGTTTTTT. Its translation: CASSPSSGQGWAGELFF. Complete variable domain (other parts from reference TRBV5-6 and TRBJ2-2): DAGVTQSPTHLIKTRGQQVTLRCSPKSGHDTVSWYQQALGQGPQFIFQYYEEEERQRGNFPDRFSGHQFPNYSSELNVNALLLGDSALYLCASSPSSGQGWAGELFFGEGSRLTVL.

This clonotype was seen more than once but under ten times. The chain is built from TRBV29-1 and TRBJ1-2, with a possible D match to TRBD1 (6 bases). In germline, CDR1 is SQVTM, CDR2 ANQGSEA. CDR3 length: 13 amino acids. The V end was cut by 6 bases, the J end by 6 bases, with 17 bases between. The CDR3 here is CSVGDTLGDGYTF. CDR3 bases: TGCAGCGTGGGGGACACCCTGGGAGATGGCTACACCTTC.

A note on this clonotype: A single base separates this from a much larger clone, so it may be a read error. The rearrangement links TRBV28 to TRBJ2-5, with D possibly being TRBD1 (7 bases). The germline V and J ends were trimmed by 8 bases and 5 bases, with 18 bases remaining between them. Germline V gene data show CDR1 as MDHEN and CDR2 as SYDVKM. The CDR3 has 14 amino acids. The CDR3 reads CASGTGDCRETQYF. As DNA, the CDR3 is TGTGCCAGCGGAACAGGGGACTGTCGTGAGACCCAGTACTTC.

The chain employs TRBV29-1 and TRBJ1-1; D perhaps matches TRBD1 (6 bases). CDR1 and CDR2 (germline): SQVTM, ANQGSEA. V was pared by 7 bases and J by 0 bases, with 9 bases between. The CDR3 is 12 amino acids. The CDR3, as DNA: TGCAGCGCGGGACACCTGAACACTGAAGCTTTCTTT. Residues: CSAGHLNTEAFF.

There are a few counts of this clonotype. The chain uses TRBV7-8 and TRBJ2-3; 11 bases map to TRBD2. This CDR3 has 19 residues. The V segment lost 4 bases and the J segment 1 base; nucleotides outside the gene matches: 13. Germline lookup yields CDR1 SGHVS and CDR2 FQNEAQ. Here the CDR3 DNA reads TGTGCCAGCAGCTCCACAACTAGCGGGGGCTTGTTGGGCACAGATACGCAGTATTTT. The encoded protein is CASSSTTSGGLLGTDTQYF. Supplemented by reference TRBV7-8 and TRBJ2-3, the full variable domain reads GAGVSQSPRYKVAKRGQDVALRCDPISGHVSLFWYQQALGQGPEFLTYFQNEAQLDKSGLPSDRFFAERPEGSVSTLKIQRTQQEDSAVYLCASSSTTSGGLLGTDTQYFGPGTRLTVL.

This clonotype was observed at least ten times. This sequence joins TRBV10-3 and TRBJ2-3; 8 nucleotides match TRBD2. With 0 bases clipped from V and 5 bases from J, the junction kept 7 bases outside the gene matches. The germline CDR1 and CDR2 sequences are ENHRY and SYGVKD. This CDR3 has 16 amino acids. The CDR3 DNA reads as TGTGCCATCAGTGAGTCGCCCAGCGGGGGCAAAGATACGCAGTATTTT. Translation: CAISESPSGGKDTQYF.

This rearrangement joins TRBV6-1 to TRBJ2-3; no reliable D call. CDR1 and CDR2 (germline): MNHNS, SASEGT. There are 13 residues in the CDR3. Trimming removed 4 bases from V and 2 bases from J, with 7 bases in between. CDR3 loop: CASSVLITDTQYF. The CDR3 DNA sequence: TGTGCCAGCAGTGTCCTCATCACAGATACGCAGTATTTT.

This clonotype appeared a few times. The V gene is TRBV7-9, the J gene TRBJ1-2; D possibly corresponds to TRBD1 (6 bases). There are 13 residues in the CDR3. Looked up from germline, CDR1 is SEHNR and CDR2 is FQNEAQ (reference sequence). V lost 5 bases, J lost 8 bases, and 15 bases lay in between. This chain's CDR3 is CASSTPNRVGYTF. CDR3 coding DNA: TGTGCCAGCAGCACCCCCAACAGGGTCGGCTACACCTTC.

The V and J genes are TRBV6-5 and TRBJ2-7, with D hard to call. The CDR3 loop spans 15 amino acids. CDR1 MNHEY and CDR2 SVGAGI come from the germline V gene. Trimming took 0 bases from V and 7 from J, leaving 16 bases between them. CDR3 DNA: TGTGCCAGCAGTTACTCGCAGTATACGGACGGGGAGCAGTACTTC. As protein: CASSYSQYTDGEQYF.

The CDR3 DNA reads TGCAGTGCTAGGCCTCCACCCCTATACGAGCAGTACTTC. This translates into CSARPPPLYEQYF. The rearrangement uses TRBV20-1 and TRBJ2-7; unclear D gene. The V and J ends lost 3 bases and 4 bases respectively, with 13 bases between them. The CDR3 totals 13 residues. CDR1 DFQATT and CDR2 SNEGSKA come from the germline V gene (reference sequence).